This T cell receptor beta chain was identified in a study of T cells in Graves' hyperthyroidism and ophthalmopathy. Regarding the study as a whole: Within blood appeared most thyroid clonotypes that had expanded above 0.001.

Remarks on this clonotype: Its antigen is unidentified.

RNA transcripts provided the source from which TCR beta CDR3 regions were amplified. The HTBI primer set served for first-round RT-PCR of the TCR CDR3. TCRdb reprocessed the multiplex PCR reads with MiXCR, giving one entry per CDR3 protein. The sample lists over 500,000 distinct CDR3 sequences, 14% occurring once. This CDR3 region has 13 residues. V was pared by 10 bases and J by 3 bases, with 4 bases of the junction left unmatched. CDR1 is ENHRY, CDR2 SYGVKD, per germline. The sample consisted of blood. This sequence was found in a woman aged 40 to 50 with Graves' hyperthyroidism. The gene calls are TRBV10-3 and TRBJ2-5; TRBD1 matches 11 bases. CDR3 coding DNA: TGTGCCACGGGACAGGGGGTGGAAGAGACCCAGTACTTC. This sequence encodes CATGQGVEETQYF.